The 12 T cell receptor beta chains below all came from one sample that was sequenced in a study of blood T cell repertoires in COVID-19. The data were produced by immunoSEQ multiplex PCR, yet TCRdb's version contains in-frame clones alone and is incomplete. There are about 90,000 clones in the sample; almost 95% occur only once, and roughly 5.9% lies in the top ten. Sequencing used peripheral blood. These receptors all come from a woman between 55 and 75 years old with active COVID-19.

V gene TRBV11-3 combines with J gene TRBJ2-1; 8 bases are shared with TRBD1. J lost 3 bases, V lost 2 bases, and 3 bases had no gene match. The CDR3 spans 15 residues. Germline V CDR1 and CDR2: SGHNT, YENEEA. CDR3 in amino acids: CASSLTGGGYNEQFF. For the CDR3, the DNA is TGTGCCAGCAGCTTAACAGGGGGAGGCTACAATGAGCAGTTCTTC.

The CDR3: CASSLQGGGITDTQYF. CDR3 nucleotides: TGTGCCAGCAGCCTCCAGGGGGGCGGGATCACAGATACGCAGTATTTT. The V and J genes are TRBV11-3 and TRBJ2-3, with a tentative D call TRBD1 (7 bases). CDR1 SGHNT and CDR2 YENEEA come from the germline V gene. Trimming pared 5 bases from V and 2 bases from J, leaving 17 bases between. The CDR3 covers 16 residues.

The chain joins TRBV28 to TRBJ1-4; the D gene is possibly TRBD1 (5 bases). Germline CDR1 is MDHEN and CDR2 is SYDVKM. The CDR3 spans 14 residues. V shed 3 bases and J shed 5 bases, with 10 bases lying between them. The CDR3 DNA is TGTGCCAGCAGTTTGCGACAGCTAAATGAAAAACTGTTTTTT. Its translation: CASSLRQLNEKLFF.

The V call is TRBV7-2, the J call TRBJ2-3; 7 bases are a match to TRBD2. The CDR3 totals 14 residues. With V trimmed by 3 bases and J by 6 bases, 6 bases remained unmatched. Germline CDR1 SGHTA, CDR2 FQGNSA. The CDR3 DNA sequence: TGTGCCAGCAGCTTTGGGGGGGGGTTGGATACGCAGTATTTT. Its protein product is CASSFGGGLDTQYF.

This clone was seen just once. A junction end diverges from the germline sequence, so it may reflect a read error. The gene calls are TRBV7-7 and TRBJ2-3; 10 nucleotides align to TRBD2. The CDR3 is made up of 17 amino acids. Germline V gene sequence: CDR1 SSHAT, CDR2 FNYEAQ (reference sequence). The CDR3 DNA is TGTGCTAGCAGCTTAGAGGCCGGGACTAGCGGCACAGATACGCAGTATTTT. The encoded protein is CASSLEAGTSGTDTQYF.

The table lists this clone with a count of one. The V call is TRBV7-8, the J call TRBJ1-1; D perhaps matches TRBD1 (5 bases). The V and J ends lost 7 bases and 1 base respectively, with 16 bases between them. Germline V gene data show CDR1 as SGHVS and CDR2 as FQNEAQ. This CDR3 has 15 amino acids. The CDR3 reads CASNPHGGRNTEAFF. The CDR3 DNA follows: TGTGCCAGCAACCCTCATGGGGGGAGGAACACTGAAGCTTTCTTT.

The chain has TRBV3-1 (or the pseudogene TRBV3-2) and TRBJ1-1, with 8 bases that match TRBD1. The CDR3 has 14 amino acids. The V gene end was trimmed by 5 bases and the J gene end by 5 bases; junction bases not matched to a gene: 7. CDR1 is LGHDT and CDR2 is YNNKEL in the germline V gene (reference sequence). DNA of the CDR3: TGTGCCAGCAGCACGACCAGGGGGCGAACTGAAGCTTTCTTT. It encodes CASSTTRGRTEAFF.

V and J are TRBV3-1 (or the pseudogene TRBV3-2) and TRBJ2-5; TRBD2 is a possible D gene (9 bases). The CDR3 runs 16 residues. V shed 1 base and J shed 4 bases, with 16 bases lying between them. Germline CDR1 LGHDT, CDR2 YNNKEL (reference sequence). DNA for the CDR3: TGTGCCAGCAGCCAAGTCCCTAGCGGGACAGGAGAGACCCAGTACTTC. Its protein product is CASSQVPSGTGETQYF.

The rearrangement uses TRBV30 and TRBJ2-7, with 11 positions matching TRBD2. Per the germline V gene, CDR1 is GTSNPN and CDR2 is SVGIG (reference sequence). With 2 bases clipped from V and 2 bases from J, the junction kept 5 bases outside the gene matches. This CDR3 comprises 15 residues. In DNA form, the CDR3 reads TGTGCCTGGAGTAATTTAGCGGGAGGGCCCTACGAGCAGTACTTC. Protein: CAWSNLAGGPYEQYF.

The chain uses TRBV6-6 and TRBJ1-2, with 7 positions matching TRBD1. Germline CDR1 and CDR2: MNHNY and SVGAGI (reference sequence). V trimming: 7 bases; J trimming: 8 bases; junction bases outside the gene matches: 16. This CDR3 spans 15 amino acids. The CDR3 nucleotides are TGTGCCAGCATTATAACCTTAGACAGGGATCAGGGCTACACCTTC. As protein: CASIITLDRDQGYTF.

V is TRBV7-3 and J is TRBJ2-2; D possibly corresponds to TRBD1 (6 bases). Germline CDR1 and CDR2: SGHTA and FQGTGA. V lost 5 bases to trimming and J lost 5 bases, with 15 bases between them. The CDR3 sequence is 15 residues long. The CDR3 loop reads CASSPRAGATGELFF. The CDR3 nucleotides are TGTGCCAGCAGCCCCCGAGCAGGGGCAACCGGGGAGCTGTTTTTT.

The V call is TRBV5-1, the J call TRBJ1-1; no firm D call. The V end was cut by 1 base, the J end by 0 bases, with 7 bases between. The CDR3 length is 14 residues. The germline gives CDR1 SGHRS, CDR2 YFSETQ. Here the CDR3 reads CASSLQAVNTEAFF. The DNA for the CDR3 is TGCGCCAGCAGCTTGCAGGCAGTGAACACTGAAGCTTTCTTT.